This T cell receptor (beta chain) derives from a study of T cells expressing NK-cell markers. TCRdb re-called the 5' RACE reads; every CDR3 protein appears as one record, without DNA. This sample lists some 150,000 distinct CDR3 sequences; its ten largest clones have around 12%. The V gene's germline CDR1 is SGHKS and CDR2 YYEKEE (reference sequence). The CDR3 covers 16 residues. The clonotype was recovered from a man aged 18 to 29 in good health. V is TRBV5-5 and J is TRBJ1-1; TCRdb indicates TRBD1, and absent DNA this call remains unverified. The sequenced material came from blood T cells: a sorted CD56 or NKG2C T cell subset, CD4+ or CD8+ T cells, or bulk PBMC T cells (not recorded which). The CDR3 protein is CASSSPGTVGPTEAFF.